The TCR beta chain described here comes from a study of beta chain features in type 1 diabetes. This clone was recorded a few times. All of the isolated RNA was reverse transcribed, so expressed TCRB transcripts were sequenced. The data were produced by immunoSEQ multiplex PCR, yet TCRdb's version contains in-frame clones alone and is incomplete. Of roughly 300,000 clones listed, approximately 14% are singletons. Germline CDR1 reads LNHDA; CDR2 reads SQIVND (reference sequence). CDR3 length: 12 amino acids. The V and J ends lost 6 bases and 5 bases respectively, with 10 bases between them. The sequencing sample was made of central memory CD4+ T cells from blood. This receptor was identified in a man younger than 45 in good health. The chain uses TRBV19 and TRBJ2-5; possibly TRBD2 for D (5 bases). CDR3 DNA: TGTGCCAGTAGCGGGATTGGGGAGACCCAGTACTTC. Amino acid sequence: CASSGIGETQYF.